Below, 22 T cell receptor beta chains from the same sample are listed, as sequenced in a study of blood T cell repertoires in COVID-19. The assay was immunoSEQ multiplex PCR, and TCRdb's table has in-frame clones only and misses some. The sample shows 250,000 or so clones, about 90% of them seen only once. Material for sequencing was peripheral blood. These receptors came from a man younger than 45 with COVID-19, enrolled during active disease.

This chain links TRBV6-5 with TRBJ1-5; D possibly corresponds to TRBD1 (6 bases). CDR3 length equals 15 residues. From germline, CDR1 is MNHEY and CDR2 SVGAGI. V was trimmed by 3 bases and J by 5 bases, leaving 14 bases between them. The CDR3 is CASSYSIRGDQPQHF. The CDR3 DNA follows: TGTGCCAGCAGTTATTCTATCAGGGGTGATCAGCCCCAGCATTTT.

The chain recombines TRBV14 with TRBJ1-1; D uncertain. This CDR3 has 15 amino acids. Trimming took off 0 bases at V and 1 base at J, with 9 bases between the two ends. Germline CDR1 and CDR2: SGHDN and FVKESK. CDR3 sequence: CASSQDQRSNTEAFF. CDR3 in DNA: TGTGCCAGCAGCCAAGATCAGCGGTCGAACACTGAAGCTTTCTTT.

CDR3 DNA: TGTGCCAGCAGAGGAGGTTTGTCCAATCAGCCCCAGCATTTT. Its protein product is CASRGGLSNQPQHF. V usage is TRBV6-5 and J usage is TRBJ1-5; D not certain. Germline-derived CDR1 and CDR2 are MNHEY and SVGAGI. CDR3 length equals 14 residues. V was shortened by 6 bases and J by 3 bases, with 12 bases between the two germline ends.

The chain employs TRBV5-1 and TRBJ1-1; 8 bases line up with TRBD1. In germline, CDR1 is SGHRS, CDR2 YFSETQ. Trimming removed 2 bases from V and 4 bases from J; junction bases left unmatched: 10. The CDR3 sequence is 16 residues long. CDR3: CASSFGQGGLGTEAFF. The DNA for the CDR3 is TGCGCCAGCAGCTTTGGACAGGGCGGATTGGGCACTGAAGCTTTCTTT.

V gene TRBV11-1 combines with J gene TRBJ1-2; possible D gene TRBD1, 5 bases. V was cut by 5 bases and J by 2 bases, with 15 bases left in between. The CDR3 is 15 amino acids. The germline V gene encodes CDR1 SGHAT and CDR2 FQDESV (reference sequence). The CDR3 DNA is TGTGCCAGCAGCCTCGCCGCACAGGCCAACTATGGCTACACCTTC. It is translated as CASSLAAQANYGYTF.

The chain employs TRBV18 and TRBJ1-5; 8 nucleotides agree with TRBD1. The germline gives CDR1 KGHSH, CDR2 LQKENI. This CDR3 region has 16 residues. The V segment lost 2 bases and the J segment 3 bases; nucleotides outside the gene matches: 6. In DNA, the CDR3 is TGTGCCAGCTCACCATCCGGGACAGGAATCAATCAGCCCCAGCATTTT. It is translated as CASSPSGTGINQPQHF. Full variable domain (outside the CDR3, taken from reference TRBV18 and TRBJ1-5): NAGVMQNPRHLVRRRGQEARLRCSPMKGHSHVYWYRQLPEEGLKFMVYLQKENIIDESGMPKERFSAEFPKEGPSILRIQQVVRGDSAAYFCASSPSGTGINQPQHFGDGTRLSIL.

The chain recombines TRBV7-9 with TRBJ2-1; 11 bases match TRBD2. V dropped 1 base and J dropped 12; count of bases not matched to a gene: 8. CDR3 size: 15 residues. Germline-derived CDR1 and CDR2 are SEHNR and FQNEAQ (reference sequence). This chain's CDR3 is CASSLGTSGSKGQFF. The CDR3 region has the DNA TGTGCCAGCAGCTTAGGTACTAGCGGGAGTAAGGGGCAGTTCTTC.

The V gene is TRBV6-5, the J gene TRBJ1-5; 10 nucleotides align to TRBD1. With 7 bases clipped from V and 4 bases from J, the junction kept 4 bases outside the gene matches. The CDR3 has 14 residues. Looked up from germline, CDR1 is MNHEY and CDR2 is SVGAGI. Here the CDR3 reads CASTADRGNQPQHF. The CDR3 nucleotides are TGTGCCAGCACCGCGGACAGGGGGAATCAGCCCCAGCATTTT.

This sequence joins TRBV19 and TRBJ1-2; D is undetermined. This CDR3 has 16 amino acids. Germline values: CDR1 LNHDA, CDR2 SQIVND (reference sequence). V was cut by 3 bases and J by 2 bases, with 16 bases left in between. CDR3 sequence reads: CASSIAAANPNYGYTF. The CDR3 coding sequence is TGTGCCAGTAGTATTGCGGCAGCTAACCCCAACTATGGCTACACCTTC.

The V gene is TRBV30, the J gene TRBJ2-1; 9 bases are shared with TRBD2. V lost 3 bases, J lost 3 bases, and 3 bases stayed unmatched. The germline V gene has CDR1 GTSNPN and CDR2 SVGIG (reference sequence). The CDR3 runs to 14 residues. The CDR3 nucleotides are TGTGCCTGGAGAGTAGCGGGGGTCTACAATGAGCAGTTCTTC. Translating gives CAWRVAGVYNEQFF.

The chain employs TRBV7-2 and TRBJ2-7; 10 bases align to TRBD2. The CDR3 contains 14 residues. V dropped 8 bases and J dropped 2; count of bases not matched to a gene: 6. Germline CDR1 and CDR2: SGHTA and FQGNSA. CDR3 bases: TGTGCCAGCTCACTAGCGGGGATTACCTACGAGCAGTACTTC. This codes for CASSLAGITYEQYF. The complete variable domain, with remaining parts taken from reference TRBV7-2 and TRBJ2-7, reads GAGVSQSPSNKVTEKGKDVELRCDPISGHTALYWYRQSLGQGLEFLIYFQGNSAPDKSGLPSDRFSAERTGGSVSTLTIQRTQQEDSAVYLCASSLAGITYEQYFGPGTRLTVT.

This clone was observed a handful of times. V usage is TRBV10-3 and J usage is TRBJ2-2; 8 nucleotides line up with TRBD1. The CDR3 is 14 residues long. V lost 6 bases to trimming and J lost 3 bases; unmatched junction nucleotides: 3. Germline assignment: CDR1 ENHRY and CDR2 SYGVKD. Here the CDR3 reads CAIRPTGDTGELFF. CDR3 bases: TGTGCCATCAGACCGACAGGGGACACCGGGGAGCTGTTTTTT.

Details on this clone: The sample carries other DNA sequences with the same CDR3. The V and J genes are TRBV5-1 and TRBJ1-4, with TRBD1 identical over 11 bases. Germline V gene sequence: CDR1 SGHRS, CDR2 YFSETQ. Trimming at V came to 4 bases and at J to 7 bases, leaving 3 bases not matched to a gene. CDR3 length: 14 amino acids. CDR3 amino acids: CASSLGTGGEKLFF. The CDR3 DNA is TGCGCCAGCAGCCTCGGGACAGGGGGTGAAAAACTGTTTTTT.

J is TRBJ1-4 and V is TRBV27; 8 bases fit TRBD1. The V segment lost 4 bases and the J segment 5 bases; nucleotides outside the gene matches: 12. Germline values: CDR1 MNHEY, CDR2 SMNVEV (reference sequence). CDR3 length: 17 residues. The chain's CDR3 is CASSSLSWTGRNEKLFF. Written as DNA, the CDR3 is TGTGCCAGCAGTTCTCTCTCTTGGACAGGGCGAAATGAAAAACTGTTTTTT.

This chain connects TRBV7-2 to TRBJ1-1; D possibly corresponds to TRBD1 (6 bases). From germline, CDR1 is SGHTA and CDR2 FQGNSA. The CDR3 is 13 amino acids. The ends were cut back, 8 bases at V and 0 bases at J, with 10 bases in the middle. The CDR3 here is CASLQGMNTEAFF. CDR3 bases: TGTGCCAGCTTGCAGGGGATGAACACTGAAGCTTTCTTT.

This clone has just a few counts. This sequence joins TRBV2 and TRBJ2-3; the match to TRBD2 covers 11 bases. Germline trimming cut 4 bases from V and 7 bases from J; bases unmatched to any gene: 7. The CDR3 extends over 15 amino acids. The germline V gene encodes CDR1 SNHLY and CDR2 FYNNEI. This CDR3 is CASSGSSGGANTQYF. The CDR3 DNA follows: TGTGCCAGCAGTGGGAGTAGCGGGGGGGCCAATACGCAGTATTTT.

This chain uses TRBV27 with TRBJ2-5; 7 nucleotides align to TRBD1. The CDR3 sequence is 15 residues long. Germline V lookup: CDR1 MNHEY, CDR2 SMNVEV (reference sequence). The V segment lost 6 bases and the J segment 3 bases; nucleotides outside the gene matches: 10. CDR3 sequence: CASRADRDRKETQYF. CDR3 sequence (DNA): TGTGCCAGCAGGGCAGACCGGGACAGAAAAGAGACCCAGTACTTC.

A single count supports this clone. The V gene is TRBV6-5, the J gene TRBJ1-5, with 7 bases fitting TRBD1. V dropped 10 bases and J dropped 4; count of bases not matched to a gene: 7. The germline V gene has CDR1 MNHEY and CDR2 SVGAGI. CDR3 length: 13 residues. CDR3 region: CATATGQNQPQHF. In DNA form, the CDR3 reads TGTGCCACTGCGACAGGGCAAAATCAGCCCCAGCATTTT.

The CDR3 DNA sequence: TGTGCCAGCAGCGTCCGGGACAGGGGTTACGAGCAGTACTTC. Translated: CASSVRDRGYEQYF. The chain recombines TRBV7-2 with TRBJ2-7; TRBD1 aligns across 10 bases. The CDR3 extends over 14 amino acids. With 5 bases clipped from V and 4 bases from J, the junction kept 5 bases outside the gene matches. The germline gives CDR1 SGHTA, CDR2 FQGNSA.

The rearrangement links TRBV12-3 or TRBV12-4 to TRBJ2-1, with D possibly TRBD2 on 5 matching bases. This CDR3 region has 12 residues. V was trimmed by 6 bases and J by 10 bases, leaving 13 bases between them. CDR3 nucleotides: TGTGCCAGCAGCCTTAACAGACTAGAGCAGTTCTTC. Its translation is CASSLNRLEQFF.

In DNA form, the CDR3 reads TGCGCCAGCAGCCAAGCTGGACAGCTCTCCTACGAGCAGTACTTC. Translating it yields CASSQAGQLSYEQYF. J is TRBJ2-7 and V is TRBV4-1; weak D call: TRBD1 (6 bases). V was cut by 1 base and J by 0 bases, with 10 bases left in between. There are 15 residues in the CDR3. Germline CDR1 and CDR2: MGHRA and YSYEKL.

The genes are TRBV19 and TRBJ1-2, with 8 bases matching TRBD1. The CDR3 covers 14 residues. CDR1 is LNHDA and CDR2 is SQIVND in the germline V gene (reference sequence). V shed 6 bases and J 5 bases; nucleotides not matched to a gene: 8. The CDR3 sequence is CASSPDRVAYGYTF. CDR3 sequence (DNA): TGTGCCAGTAGCCCGGACAGGGTGGCATATGGCTACACCTTC.